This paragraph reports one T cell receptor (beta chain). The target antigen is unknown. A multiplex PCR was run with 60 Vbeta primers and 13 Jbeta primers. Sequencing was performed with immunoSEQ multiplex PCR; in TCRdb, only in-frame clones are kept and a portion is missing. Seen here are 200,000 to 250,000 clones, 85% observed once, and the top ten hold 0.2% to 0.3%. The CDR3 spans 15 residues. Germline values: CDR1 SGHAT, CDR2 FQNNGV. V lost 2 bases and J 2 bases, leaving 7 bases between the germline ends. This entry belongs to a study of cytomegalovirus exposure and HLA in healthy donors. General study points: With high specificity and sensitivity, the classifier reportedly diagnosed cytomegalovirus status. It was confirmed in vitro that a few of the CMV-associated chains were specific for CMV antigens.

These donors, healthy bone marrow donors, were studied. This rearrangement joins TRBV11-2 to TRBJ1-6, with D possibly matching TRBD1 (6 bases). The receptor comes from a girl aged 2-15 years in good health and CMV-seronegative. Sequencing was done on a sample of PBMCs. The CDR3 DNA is TGTGCCAGCAGCTTACAGGGGACCTATAATTCACCCCTCCACTTT. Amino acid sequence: CASSLQGTYNSPLHF.